These 17 T cell receptor beta chains came from one sample sequenced in a study of shared clonotypes between healthy human individuals (dated by TCRdb to the early 2020s). Receptor libraries were prepared by the immunoSEQ multiplex PCR assay. In its TCRdb copy, this immuneACCESS table keeps in-frame sequences only and misses some clones. Where compared with another copy, unresolved V genes explain less than half of these, and the others have no known cause. This sample has hundreds of thousands of clones in its table, and roughly 77% of those were observed once. The ten largest clones represent roughly 13% of the sample. Material: PBMCs. These receptors all stem from a middle-aged woman in good health. Some clones in this sample may be carry-over from other donors' samples.

To note about this clone: The junction departs from the called germline gene at one end, perhaps through a read error. This chain joins TRBV10-3 and TRBJ2-1; no clear D gene. Per the germline V gene, CDR1 is ENHRY and CDR2 is SYGVKD. CDR3 size: 15 residues. CDR3 DNA: TGTGCCATCAGTGAGTCAAATGGGCCAGTCGGGTCCGCGCTCTTC. It translates to CAISESNGPVGSALF.

The chain uses TRBV28 and TRBJ1-1; D remains unclear. The CDR3 extends over 12 amino acids. Looked up from germline, CDR1 is MDHEN and CDR2 is SYDVKM. V was shortened by 5 bases and J by 14 bases, with 18 bases between the two germline ends. DNA of the CDR3: TGTGCCAGCAGTGCCGAGGCACTGGCACGGTTCTTT. It encodes CASSAEALARFF.

CDR3 coding DNA: TGTGCCAGCAGTCCCGGGACTAGCGAGACCAATGAGCAGTTCTTC. Residues: CASSPGTSETNEQFF. V usage is TRBV6-6 and J usage is TRBJ2-1; 10 nucleotides line up with TRBD2. V lost 5 bases to trimming and J lost 6 bases; unmatched junction nucleotides: 7. Germline V gene lookup returns CDR1 MNHNY and CDR2 SVGAGI (reference sequence). The CDR3 loop spans 15 amino acids.

This clone was detected only a few times. The V and J genes are TRBV18 and TRBJ2-5; D remains ambiguous. V was clipped by 1 base and J by 14 bases, with 14 bases between them. The CDR3 consists of 12 residues. CDR1 is KGHSH, CDR2 LQKENI, per germline. This CDR3 reads CASSPLPEGTYF. The CDR3 DNA sequence: TGTGCCAGCTCACCACTTCCAGAAGGTACTTACTTC.

This clone is a singleton in its sample. The chain has TRBV6-1 and TRBJ1-3; the D is unclear. The V end was cut by 5 bases, the J end by 0 bases, with 11 bases between. The CDR3 is 15 residues long. Germline-derived CDR1 and CDR2 are MNHNS and SASEGT. The DNA for the CDR3 is TGTGCCAGCAGTTCGTTGGACGGCTCTGGAAACACCATATATTTT. Translated: CASSSLDGSGNTIYF.

The chain links TRBV7-2 to TRBJ2-5; D is ambiguous. The length of the CDR3 is 14 residues. The germline V gene has CDR1 SGHTA and CDR2 FQGNSA. V was trimmed by 8 bases and J by 1 base, leaving 14 bases between them. In nucleotides, the CDR3 is TGTGCCAGCGGACCTTCTGGTTTCCAAGAGACCCAGTACTTC. Translated: CASGPSGFQETQYF. Complete variable domain (other parts from reference TRBV7-2 and TRBJ2-5): GAGVSQSPSNKVTEKGKDVELRCDPISGHTALYWYRQSLGQGLEFLIYFQGNSAPDKSGLPSDRFSAERTGGSVSTLTIQRTQQEDSAVYLCASGPSGFQETQYFGPGTRLLVL.

The rearrangement joins TRBV13 to TRBJ2-5, with D perhaps matching TRBD2 (6 bases). This CDR3 is built from 13 residues. Trimming pared 5 bases from V and 5 bases from J, leaving 12 bases between. CDR1 PRHDT and CDR2 FYEKMQ come from the germline V gene (reference sequence). The CDR3 DNA is TGTGCCAGCAGCCTGGGACTTGTTGAGACCCAGTACTTC. Its translation is CASSLGLVETQYF.

V is TRBV11-3 and J is TRBJ2-1; no reliable D call. Germline V gene sequence: CDR1 SGHNT, CDR2 YENEEA. CDR3 length: 15 amino acids. Trimming removed 5 bases from V and 8 bases from J, with 19 bases in between. CDR3 sequence: CASSPESSSGYEQFF. DNA for the CDR3: TGTGCCAGCAGCCCGGAGAGTAGTTCGGGCTATGAGCAGTTCTTC.

The chain carries TRBV28 and TRBJ2-7; D is unresolved. Germline lookup yields CDR1 MDHEN and CDR2 SYDVKM. The CDR3 covers 15 residues. Trimming shortened V by 3 bases and J by 2 bases, and 14 bases separated the two germline ends. Here the CDR3 reads CASSLGSFFAYEQYF. The CDR3, as DNA: TGTGCCAGCAGTTTGGGTTCTTTTTTTGCCTACGAGCAGTACTTC.

The chain is built from TRBV29-1 and TRBJ2-7, with 10 bases aligning to TRBD1. This CDR3 is built from 14 residues. Per germline, CDR1 SQVTM and CDR2 ANQGSEA. J gave up 0 bases and V 5 bases, and 4 bases lay outside the gene matches. This chain's CDR3 is CSVQDRGSSYEQYF. CDR3 nucleotide sequence: TGCAGCGTTCAGGACAGGGGGAGCTCCTACGAGCAGTACTTC.

The rearrangement joins TRBV7-9 to TRBJ2-7, with 9 nucleotides matching TRBD2. After removal of 5 bases from V and 6 bases from J, the junction contained 5 bases not matched to a gene. The CDR3 is 13 residues long. Germline V gene data show CDR1 as SEHNR and CDR2 as FQNEAQ (reference sequence). In nucleotides, the CDR3 is TGTGCCAGCAGCCCCAGCGGGAGGCGCGAGCAGTACTTC. This encodes CASSPSGRREQYF.

The gene calls are TRBV11-2 and TRBJ2-2; D may be TRBD1 (5 bases). Looked up from germline, CDR1 is SGHAT and CDR2 is FQNNGV. The CDR3 has 15 residues. V lost 1 base and J lost 4, with 10 bases in between. The CDR3 coding sequence is TGTGCCAGCAGCTTAGTTTCAGGGCCCACCGGGGAGCTGTTTTTT. It specifies CASSLVSGPTGELFF.

The gene calls are TRBV19 and TRBJ1-1; D is unclear. The V end was cut by 5 bases, the J end by 1 base, with 8 bases between. The CDR3 is 13 residues long. Germline-derived CDR1 and CDR2 are LNHDA and SQIVND (reference sequence). For the CDR3, the DNA is TGTGCCAGTAGTCCGCAGAAGAACACTGAAGCTTTCTTT. This sequence encodes CASSPQKNTEAFF.

The chain links TRBV27 to TRBJ2-2, with D possibly matching TRBD1 (6 bases). The ends were cut back, 5 bases at V and 2 bases at J, with 12 bases in the middle. Per germline, CDR1 MNHEY and CDR2 SMNVEV (reference sequence). The CDR3 sequence is 15 residues long. CDR3 in amino acids: CASSQIQGNTGELFF. The DNA of the CDR3 is TGTGCCAGCAGTCAGATACAGGGAAACACCGGGGAGCTGTTTTTT.

The chain has TRBV27 and TRBJ1-3; D is possibly TRBD1 (6 bases). Trimming cost V 5 bases and J 0 bases, with 20 bases left between them. Germline V gives CDR1 MNHEY, CDR2 SMNVEV (reference sequence). CDR3 length: 18 amino acids. CDR3 sequence (DNA): TGTGCCAGCAGTCCGAAAGGACAGAGTATCTTCTCTGGAAACACCATATATTTT. Translation gives CASSPKGQSIFSGNTIYF.

Points on this clone: It differs at one base from a far larger clone, so likely a read error. V and J are TRBV5-1 and TRBJ2-1, with D maybe TRBD1 (6 bases). Germline CDR1 is SGHRS and CDR2 is YFSETQ. This CDR3 comprises 15 residues. CDR3 nucleotides: TGCCCCAGCAGCCCAGGACAGACGTCTTACAATGAGCAGTTCTTC. Translation gives CPSSPGQTSYNEQFF.

The chain joins TRBV18 to TRBJ1-1, with D possibly TRBD1 on 5 matching bases. V gave up 2 bases and J gave up 2 bases, with 9 bases separating them. CDR1 and CDR2 from the germline V gene are KGHSH and LQKENI. The CDR3 sequence is 14 residues long. DNA of the CDR3: TGTGCCAGCTCACCATTGGACATCAACACTGAAGCTTTCTTT. This encodes CASSPLDINTEAFF.